This entry lists 18 T cell receptor beta chains sequenced from one sample in a study of T cell repertoires in cytomegalovirus infection. TCRdb re-called the reads with MiXCR, one entry per CDR3 protein. Of 70,000 to 75,000 distinct CDR3 sequences listed, 4% are singletons. The sample taken for sequencing was PBMCs. These receptors were collected from a human donor in good health (CMV status not recorded). Some clones in this sample may be carry-over from other donors' samples.

This clonotype has at least ten counts. The chain uses TRBV7-8 and TRBJ2-5, with D possibly being TRBD2 (6 bases). The CDR3 is 16 amino acids. Trimming shortened V by 1 base and J by 4 bases, and 16 bases separated the two germline ends. Germline loops: CDR1 SGHVS, CDR2 FQNEAQ. The DNA for the CDR3 is TGTGCCAGCAGCTTAGGTCGACTAGTGGGACTAGAGACCCAGTACTTC. As protein: CASSLGRLVGLETQYF.

At least ten counts were recorded for this clonotype. The genes are TRBV11-2 and TRBJ2-3; no definite D call. CDR1 SGHAT and CDR2 FQNNGV come from the germline V gene. With 2 bases removed from V and 4 bases from J, the gap between germline ends came to 4 bases. The CDR3 runs 12 residues. CDR3 sequence reads: CASSLRSDTQYF. For the CDR3, the DNA is TGTGCCAGCAGCTTACGGTCAGATACGCAGTATTTT.

This chain joins TRBV12-3 or TRBV12-4 and TRBJ1-5; D perhaps matches TRBD1 (5 bases). Trimming took off 3 bases at V and 6 bases at J, with 12 bases between the two ends. The CDR3 contains 14 residues. CDR3 nucleotides: TGTGCCAGCAGTTTCCGCGGGGGTGGTCAGCCCCAGCATTTT. This codes for CASSFRGGGQPQHF.

This clonotype was detected many times. This chain joins TRBV12-3 or TRBV12-4 and TRBJ1-5; 8 bases line up with TRBD1. This CDR3 contains 16 residues. Trimming took 2 bases from V and 0 from J; bases not matched to a gene: 3. Written as DNA, the CDR3 is TGTGCCAGCAGTTTATACGGACAGGGTAGCAATCAGCCCCAGCATTTT. It yields the protein CASSLYGQGSNQPQHF.

The table lists this clonotype with many counts. This chain joins TRBV5-6 and TRBJ2-5, with D hard to call. Trimming removed 4 bases from V and 3 bases from J, with 4 bases in between. The CDR3 contains 11 residues. CDR1 and CDR2 from the germline V gene are SGHDT and YYEEEE. The CDR3 loop is CASSTKETQYF. CDR3 nucleotides: TGTGCCAGCAGCACCAAAGAGACCCAGTACTTC.

The sample holds many counts of this clonotype. The chain couples TRBV28 to TRBJ1-1; D unclear. V gave up 5 bases and J gave up 2 bases, with 15 bases separating them. This CDR3 has 15 amino acids. Per the germline V gene, CDR1 is MDHEN and CDR2 is SYDVKM. CDR3 protein: CASSPLPYLNTEAFF. In nucleotides, the CDR3 is TGTGCCAGCAGTCCTCTCCCATACCTTAACACTGAAGCTTTCTTT.

This clonotype was counted ten times or more. This chain connects TRBV7-2 to TRBJ2-1, with 10 positions matching TRBD2. This CDR3 region has 16 residues. Germline CDR1 is SGHTA and CDR2 is FQGNSA. The V segment lost 5 bases and the J segment 6 bases; nucleotides outside the gene matches: 10. The CDR3 reads CASSVTGTSVVNEQFF. The CDR3 region has the DNA TGTGCCAGCAGCGTGACCGGGACTAGCGTCGTCAATGAGCAGTTCTTC.

In this sample, this clonotype turned up many times. The chain recombines TRBV15 with TRBJ1-1, with D possibly being TRBD1 (6 bases). Germline V lookup: CDR1 LNHNV, CDR2 YYDKDF (reference sequence). Trimming cost V 0 bases and J 2 bases, with 10 bases left between them. The CDR3 contains 15 residues. CDR3 loop: CATSRDSQGNTEAFF. Here the CDR3 DNA reads TGTGCCACCAGCAGAGATTCACAGGGCAACACTGAAGCTTTCTTT.

This clonotype was detected ten times or more. CDR3 loop: CAIRKGENTEAFF. The CDR3 nucleotides read TGTGCCATCAGGAAAGGGGAGAACACTGAAGCTTTCTTT. The chain uses TRBV10-3 and TRBJ1-1; weak D call: TRBD1 (5 bases). CDR3 length equals 13 residues. Trimming shortened V by 6 bases and J by 1 base, and 9 bases separated the two germline ends. CDR1 is ENHRY, CDR2 SYGVKD, per germline.

This clonotype was picked up many times. The chain recombines TRBV7-3 with TRBJ2-1, with 9 nucleotides matching TRBD1. Germline lookup yields CDR1 SGHTA and CDR2 FQGTGA. This CDR3 spans 14 amino acids. Trimming took 4 bases from V and 7 from J; bases not matched to a gene: 5. DNA of the CDR3: TGTGCCAGCAGCTACAGGGGGCCCTTAAATGAGCAGTTCTTC. Its translation is CASSYRGPLNEQFF.

This clonotype was observed many times. The gene calls are TRBV7-8 and TRBJ2-3, with D perhaps matching TRBD1 (7 bases). The V gene's germline CDR1 is SGHVS and CDR2 FQNEAQ. This CDR3 has 16 amino acids. Trimming pared 4 bases from V and 9 bases from J, leaving 23 bases between. The CDR3 DNA reads as TGTGCCAGCAGCTGGAGGACAGGCGGGGAGTCGGGCACGCAGTATTTT. Protein product: CASSWRTGGESGTQYF.

The sample holds many counts of this clonotype. The genes are TRBV7-2 and TRBJ1-1, with D hard to call. Per germline, CDR1 SGHTA and CDR2 FQGNSA. Trimming cost V 6 bases and J 4 bases, with 15 bases left between them. The CDR3 covers 14 residues. This chain's CDR3 is CASSKDGLVTEAFF. Here the CDR3 DNA reads TGTGCCAGCAGTAAGGATGGGCTGGTCACTGAAGCTTTCTTT. The whole variable domain, filled in from reference TRBV7-2 and TRBJ1-1, reads GAGVSQSPSNKVTEKGKDVELRCDPISGHTALYWYRQSLGQGLEFLIYFQGNSAPDKSGLPSDRFSAERTGGSVSTLTIQRTQQEDSAVYLCASSKDGLVTEAFFGQGTRLTVV.

The chain couples TRBV27 to TRBJ2-7; D is perhaps TRBD1 (5 bases). The germline gives CDR1 MNHEY, CDR2 SMNVEV (reference sequence). Trimming cost V 5 bases and J 6 bases, with 14 bases left between them. This CDR3 contains 13 residues. The CDR3 nucleotides read TGTGCCAGCAGTCTTCAGGGAAGAGGCGAGCAGTACTTC. Translation: CASSLQGRGEQYF.

This clonotype came up many times. The V and J genes are TRBV5-5 and TRBJ1-6; TRBD1 might be the D (5 bases). The CDR3 is made up of 16 amino acids. The V gene's germline CDR1 is SGHKS and CDR2 YYEKEE (reference sequence). Trimming left V 4 bases short and J 2 bases short, with 13 bases between. CDR3 coding DNA: TGTGCCAGCAGCCTCCGGGACGACACCTATAATTCACCCCTCCACTTT. Its protein product is CASSLRDDTYNSPLHF.

This clonotype was picked up many times. J is TRBJ2-7 and V is TRBV2, with no clear D. Per the germline V gene, CDR1 is SNHLY and CDR2 is FYNNEI. V was cut by 7 bases and J by 0 bases, with 16 bases left in between. The CDR3 extends over 15 amino acids. The DNA of the CDR3 is TGTGCCAGCACCATTTCGGAACCGAGCTCCTACGAGCAGTACTTC. This encodes CASTISEPSSYEQYF.

This clonotype was detected many times. V usage is TRBV7-2 and J usage is TRBJ2-3; no clear D gene. Trimming cost V 3 bases and J 4 bases, with 17 bases left between them. The CDR3 runs 16 residues. The germline CDR1 and CDR2 sequences are SGHTA and FQGNSA. The CDR3 DNA reads as TGTGCCAGCAGCTTGGGGTCGGGTTCGAGGCCAGATACGCAGTATTTT. Translated, it gives CASSLGSGSRPDTQYF.

This clonotype has at least ten counts. The chain combines TRBV7-8 with TRBJ2-3; 7 bases agree with TRBD1. The CDR3 totals 16 residues. The ends lost 4 bases at V and 0 bases at J; junction bases unmatched: 7. The germline V gene has CDR1 SGHVS and CDR2 FQNEAQ. This CDR3 reads CASSWGDRASTDTQYF. CDR3 DNA sequence: TGTGCCAGCAGCTGGGGAGACAGGGCTAGCACAGATACGCAGTATTTT.

This clonotype appeared many times. This chain joins TRBV7-6 and TRBJ2-1; D gene ambiguous. CDR3 length equals 13 residues. Germline values: CDR1 SGHVS, CDR2 FNYEAQ. Deletions cut 2 bases from V and 3 bases from J, with 5 bases between. The CDR3 DNA follows: TGTGCCAGCAGCTTAAATGACTACAATGAGCAGTTCTTC. Its translation: CASSLNDYNEQFF.